This TCR beta chain is from a study of blood T cell repertoires in COVID-19 (TCRdb year 2020). Broadly, across the study: Samples from collaborators originated in the United States, Italy and Spain and spanned both the acute and convalescent phases of COVID-19. The material from the prospective study consisted of cDNA or gDNA derived from T cells, B-cell-depleted T cells, or PBMCs. The dataset comprised deeply sampled blood TCRbeta repertoires from subjects exposed to, actively infected with, or recovered from COVID-19. The repertoires were released in a freely available public database meant as a resource for research on the immune response to SARS-CoV-2. Samples came from the ongoing ImmuneRACE study (first 160 participants) plus 1,254 subjects from 6 global collaborators. Sample metadata almost always included a de-identified subject ID, COVID-19 status, age in years and sex. Where HLA class I and class II types were available, the types were taken from metadata supplied by the sample provider, not from assay-based typing. The research as a whole found: The amount of clinical and demographic metadata varied by source and participant and was provided uncurated.

TCRbeta CDR3 regions were amplified from genomic DNA using the immunoSEQ Assay, a bias-controlled multiplex PCR. Under the source paper's analysis protocol: Within the assay, amplification of reference gene primers was used to estimate how many nucleated cells each sample contained. To quantify the absolute abundance of each unique TCRbeta CDR3 rearrangement, sequence reads were collapsed and filtered. For each sample, productive Simpson clonality was calculated as the square root of Simpson's diversity index over productive rearrangements. TCRdb's version of the immuneACCESS table is confined to in-frame rearrangements and falls short of the full clone set. An unresolved V gene accounts for under half of the shortfall where checked; the remainder is of unknown origin. V and J calls plus clone size are reproduced from that table; the DNA served to infer D and trimming. The sample contains about 220,000 clones, approximately 79% of them found a single time. The biggest ten clones account for approximately 5.3% of the sample.

The CDR3 runs 14 residues from the cysteine to the phenylalanine. Kept here is only the CDR3 DNA, which spans 42 bases and is read in frame from base 1. In the germline V gene, CDR1 corresponds to SGHTA and CDR2 to FQGNSA. Cut back by 3 bases and 0 bases, the V and J ends lie 6 bases apart. The collaborating institutions used their own protocols to collect whole blood in K2EDTA tubes. For TCRbeta analysis, collaborator samples were shipped as frozen whole blood, as isolated PBMCs, or as DNA extracted from either sample type. Regarding this clone: The antigen it recognizes is unknown. Base-call qualities are not available, and no considerably larger clone is one nucleotide away.

Sequencing input: peripheral blood. This TCR came from a human donor in a cohort sampled during active COVID-19. The rearranged segments are TRBV7-2 and TRBJ1-5; TRBD1 is a weak D gene call, 5 bases matching. The sequenced DNA: TGTGCCAGCAGCTTCGACAGTAGCAATCAGCCCCAGCATTTT. The translation is CASSFDSSNQPQHF.